The text below deals with one TCR beta chain. Its antigen is as yet unknown. Germline V CDR1 and CDR2: SGHVS, FNYEAQ. Trimming shortened V by 5 bases and J by 10 bases, and 14 bases separated the two germline ends. The CDR3 covers 12 residues. Investigators sought sequencing depths of between 1 in 200,000 and 1 in 1 million T cells. TCRdb keeps only in-frame clones here, not all; method: immunoSEQ multiplex PCR. The table has 250,000 to 350,000 clones, approximately 79% seen once. This specimen belongs to a study of cytotoxic CD8 clonotypes in ibrutinib-treated CLL. General study findings and limits: Sustained-remission and progressing patients had different sampling times. Private clonotypes, not public ones, expanded at ibrutinib response. Baseline clonality, above age-matched healthy donor levels, tracked circulating CD8+ T-cell counts.

The receptor's source is a human donor with chronic lymphocytic leukemia. J is TRBJ1-1 and V is TRBV7-6; TRBD1 is a possible D gene (5 bases). The sequencing here drew on PBMCs, taken at disease progression, from a patient treated with ibrutinib. The chain's CDR3 is CASSPLGVGAFF. The CDR3 nucleotides are TGTGCCAGCAGCCCCCTGGGGGTAGGAGCTTTCTTT.